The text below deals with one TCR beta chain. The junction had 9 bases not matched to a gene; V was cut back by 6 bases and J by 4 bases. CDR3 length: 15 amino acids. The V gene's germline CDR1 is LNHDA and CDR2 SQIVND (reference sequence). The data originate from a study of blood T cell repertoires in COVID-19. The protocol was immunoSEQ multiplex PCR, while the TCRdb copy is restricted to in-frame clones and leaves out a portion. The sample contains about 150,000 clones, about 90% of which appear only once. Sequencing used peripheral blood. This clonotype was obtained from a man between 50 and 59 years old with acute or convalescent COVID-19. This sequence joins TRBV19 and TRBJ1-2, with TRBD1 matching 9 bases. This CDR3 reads CASSHPGQGSYGYTF. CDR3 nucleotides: TGTGCCAGTAGCCACCCGGGACAGGGTAGCTATGGCTACACCTTC.